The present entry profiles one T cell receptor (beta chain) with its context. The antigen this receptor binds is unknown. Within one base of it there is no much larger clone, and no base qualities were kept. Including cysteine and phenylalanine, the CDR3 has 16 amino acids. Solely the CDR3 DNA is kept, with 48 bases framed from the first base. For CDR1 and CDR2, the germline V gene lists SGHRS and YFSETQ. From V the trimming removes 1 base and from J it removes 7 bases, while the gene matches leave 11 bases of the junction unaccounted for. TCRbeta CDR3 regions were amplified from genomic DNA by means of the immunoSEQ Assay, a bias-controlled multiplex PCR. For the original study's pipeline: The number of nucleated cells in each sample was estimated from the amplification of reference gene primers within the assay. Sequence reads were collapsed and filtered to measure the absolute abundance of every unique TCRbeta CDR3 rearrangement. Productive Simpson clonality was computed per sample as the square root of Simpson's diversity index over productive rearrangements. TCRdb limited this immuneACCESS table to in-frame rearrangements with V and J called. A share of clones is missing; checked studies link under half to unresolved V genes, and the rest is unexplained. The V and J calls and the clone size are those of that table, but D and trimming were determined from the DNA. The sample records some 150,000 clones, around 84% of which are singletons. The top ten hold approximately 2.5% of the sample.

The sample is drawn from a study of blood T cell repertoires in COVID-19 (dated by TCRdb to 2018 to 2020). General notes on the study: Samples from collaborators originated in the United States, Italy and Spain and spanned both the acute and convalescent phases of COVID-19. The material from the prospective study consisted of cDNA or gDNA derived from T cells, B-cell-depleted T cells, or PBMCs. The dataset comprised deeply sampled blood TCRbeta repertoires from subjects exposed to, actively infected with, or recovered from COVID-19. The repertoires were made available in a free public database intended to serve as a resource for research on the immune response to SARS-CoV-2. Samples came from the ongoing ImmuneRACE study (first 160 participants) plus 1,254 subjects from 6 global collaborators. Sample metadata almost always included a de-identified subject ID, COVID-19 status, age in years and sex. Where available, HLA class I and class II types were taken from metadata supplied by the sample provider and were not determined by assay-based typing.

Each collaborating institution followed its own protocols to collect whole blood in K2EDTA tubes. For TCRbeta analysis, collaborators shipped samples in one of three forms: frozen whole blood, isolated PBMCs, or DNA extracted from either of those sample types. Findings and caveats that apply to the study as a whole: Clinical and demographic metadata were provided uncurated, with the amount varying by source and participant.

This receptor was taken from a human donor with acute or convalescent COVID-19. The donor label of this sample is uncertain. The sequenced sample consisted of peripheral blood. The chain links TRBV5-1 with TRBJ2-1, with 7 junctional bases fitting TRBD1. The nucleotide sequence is TGCGCCAGCAGCTTGCTAGTCAGGGGGTATGGTAATGAGCAGTTCTTC. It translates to CASSLLVRGYGNEQFF.